This TCR beta chain appears in the sequencing data of a study of T cell changes during pregnancy in multiple sclerosis. Germline V gene lookup returns CDR1 MNHEY and CDR2 SMNVEV (reference sequence). Between the trimmed V and J ends, which lost 4 bases and 6 bases, there was a span of 7 bases. This CDR3 region has 12 residues. TCRdb's table, derived via immunoSEQ multiplex PCR, lists solely in-frame clones and lacks some. The table records 65,000 to 85,000 clones, 85% to 95% of them present only once. The specimen comprised CD4+ T cells from peripheral blood mononuclear cells, sampled after pregnancy. The rearrangement uses TRBV27 and TRBJ2-1, with D perhaps TRBD1 (6 bases). The TCR was taken from a female donor with multiple sclerosis, enrolled in a pregnancy study. In nucleotides, the CDR3 is TGTGCCAGCAGTTCCAGGGGCAATGAGCAGTTCTTC. Translation gives CASSSRGNEQFF.